This passage covers 27 T cell receptor beta chains from one sample sequenced in a study of cytomegalovirus exposure and HLA in healthy donors (dated by TCRdb to 2016 to 2017). Libraries were built with the immunoSEQ multiplex PCR assay. The immuneACCESS repertoire file appears here via TCRdb, limited to in-frame rearrangements. These files lack a portion of the clones; in checked studies, under half of the deficit traces to unresolved V genes, and the cause of the others is not known. The sample table contains 150,000 or so clones; only one count was recorded for almost 85% of them. The ten top clones hold about 10% of the sample. The sample taken for sequencing was PBMCs. The receptor set was obtained from a man aged 25 to 40 in good health and CMV-seropositive.

V is TRBV29-1 and J is TRBJ1-1; 7 bases fit TRBD1. With V trimmed by 7 bases and J by 4 bases, 9 bases remained unmatched. CDR3 length: 13 amino acids. Germline CDR1 is SQVTM and CDR2 is ANQGSEA. As DNA, the CDR3 is TGCAGCGGAAGGGACAGTGGGGGCACTGAAGCTTTCTTT. This sequence encodes CSGRDSGGTEAFF.

In its sample, this clone was seen once. The chain recombines TRBV29-1 with TRBJ2-1, with 10 bases matching TRBD2. With 6 bases clipped from V and 8 bases from J, the junction kept 10 bases outside the gene matches. Germline CDR1 and CDR2: SQVTM and ANQGSEA. The length of the CDR3 is 14 residues. CDR3: CSVLVAGGSHEQFF. The CDR3 DNA is TGCAGCGTGTTGGTAGCGGGAGGAAGCCATGAGCAGTTCTTC.

The genes are TRBV25-1 and TRBJ2-3; 9 nucleotides align to TRBD1. The CDR3 loop spans 16 amino acids. CDR1 is MGHDK and CDR2 is SYGVNS in the germline V gene. With V trimmed by 3 bases and J by 7 bases, 11 bases remained unmatched. CDR3 coding DNA: TGTGCCAGCAGTGACACCGGGACAGGGAGGAGAAATACGCAGTATTTT. This sequence encodes CASSDTGTGRRNTQYF.

This clone has a single count. Different DNA sequences within this sample yield the same CDR3. The V gene is TRBV2, the J gene TRBJ2-7; 8 positions match TRBD1. The trim removed 7 bases at V and 0 bases at J, leaving 8 bases unmatched. CDR3 length equals 15 residues. Germline V gene lookup returns CDR1 SNHLY and CDR2 FYNNEI. CDR3 sequence: CASILPGQDSYEQYF. The CDR3, as DNA: TGTGCCAGCATTTTACCGGGACAGGACTCCTACGAGCAGTACTTC.

The V call is TRBV7-2, the J call TRBJ2-5, with TRBD2 matching over 8 bases. The CDR3 runs 14 residues. With V trimmed by 4 bases and J by 7 bases, 8 bases remained unmatched. Germline CDR1 reads SGHTA; CDR2 reads FQGNSA. The CDR3 DNA is TGTGCCAGCAGCTCCGGGAGGGGGATTGGGACCCAGTACTTC. Its translation is CASSSGRGIGTQYF.

V is TRBV27 and J is TRBJ1-1; no firm D call. The CDR3 consists of 13 residues. CDR1 and CDR2 from the germline V gene are MNHEY and SMNVEV (reference sequence). Trimming removed 6 bases from V and 10 bases from J, with 18 bases in between. CDR3 coding DNA: TGTGCCAGCAGACCACGGGTTGAAAATGCAGCTTTCTTT. Encoded protein: CASRPRVENAAFF.

V is TRBV6-5 and J is TRBJ2-6; D is unresolved. Trimming left V 0 bases short and J 4 bases short, with 7 bases between. Per the germline V gene, CDR1 is MNHEY and CDR2 is SVGAGI. The CDR3 has 15 residues. The DNA for the CDR3 is TGTGCCAGCAGTTACTCAGAGTCCGGGGCCAACGTCCTGACTTTC. As protein: CASSYSESGANVLTF.

This clone showed up just once. CDR3 sequence reads: CASSPGSSGGTGELFF. The CDR3 bases are TGCGCCAGCAGCCCTGGGTCCAGCGGAGGGACCGGGGAGCTGTTTTTT. The J gene is TRBJ2-2, the V gene TRBV5-1; D is possibly TRBD2 (6 bases). CDR1 and CDR2 from the germline V gene are SGHRS and YFSETQ. The V end was cut by 4 bases, the J end by 5 bases, with 18 bases between. This CDR3 contains 16 residues.

About this clone: One end of the junction fails to match germline, which may point to a read error. V gene TRBV7-7 combines with J gene TRBJ2-5; 10 positions match TRBD1. The CDR3 covers 14 residues. The V gene's germline CDR1 is SSHAT and CDR2 FNYEAQ (reference sequence). The chain's CDR3 is CASSSTGGGETQYF. CDR3 in DNA: TGTGCTAGCAGCTCGACAGGGGGCGGGGAGACCCAGTACTTC.

This clone is a singleton in its sample. The chain carries TRBV7-2 and TRBJ2-5; D may be TRBD1 (5 bases). The CDR3 spans 14 residues. Deletions cut 2 bases from V and 5 bases from J, with 12 bases between. Germline-derived CDR1 and CDR2 are SGHTA and FQGNSA. CDR3 in DNA: TGTGCCAGCAGCTTAATGCAGGGTAGGGAGACCCAGTACTTC. Translation: CASSLMQGRETQYF. Full variable domain (missing parts from reference TRBV7-2 and TRBJ2-5): GAGVSQSPSNKVTEKGKDVELRCDPISGHTALYWYRQSLGQGLEFLIYFQGNSAPDKSGLPSDRFSAERTGGSVSTLTIQRTQQEDSAVYLCASSLMQGRETQYFGPGTRLLVL.

This chain joins TRBV4-1 and TRBJ2-5; no firm D call. The CDR3 sequence is 13 residues long. V dropped 4 bases and J dropped 1 base, with 7 bases sitting between them. Germline V lookup: CDR1 MGHRA, CDR2 YSYEKL. The CDR3 DNA reads as TGCGCCAGCAGCCCCAGAGGCCAAGAGACCCAGTACTTC. Encoded protein: CASSPRGQETQYF.

This clone was counted only a few times. V is TRBV4-1 and J is TRBJ1-5; 7 bases fit TRBD1. After removal of 2 bases from V and 3 bases from J, the junction contained 7 bases not matched to a gene. Germline V gives CDR1 MGHRA, CDR2 YSYEKL. The CDR3 sequence is 16 residues long. CDR3: CASSQIVTGPNQPQHF. CDR3 DNA: TGCGCCAGCAGCCAAATCGTGACAGGGCCCAATCAGCCCCAGCATTTT.

This rearrangement joins TRBV10-1 to TRBJ2-3; 9 nucleotides match TRBD2. This CDR3 has 14 amino acids. The J segment lost 3 bases and the V segment lost 4 bases, leaving 2 bases of the junction unmatched. Looked up from germline, CDR1 is WNHNN and CDR2 is SYGVQD (reference sequence). The CDR3 loop is CASSGLAGTDTQYF. DNA for the CDR3: TGCGCCAGCAGTGGCCTAGCGGGGACAGATACGCAGTATTTT.

The gene calls are TRBV5-6 and TRBJ2-3, with 11 bases fitting TRBD2. This CDR3 contains 16 residues. Germline V lookup: CDR1 SGHDT, CDR2 YYEEEE. J gave up 3 bases and V 4 bases, and 7 bases lay outside the gene matches. The chain's CDR3 is CASSVFSSGRTDTQYF. For the CDR3, the DNA is TGTGCCAGCAGCGTATTTTCTAGCGGGAGGACAGATACGCAGTATTTT.

The gene calls are TRBV11-2 and TRBJ2-4; 9 nucleotides line up with TRBD2. J lost 0 bases, V lost 2 bases, and 8 bases had no gene match. The CDR3 totals 18 residues. CDR1 is SGHAT and CDR2 is FQNNGV in the germline V gene. The CDR3 here is CASSLYPGTSLAKNIQYF. The CDR3 nucleotides are TGTGCCAGCAGCTTATACCCGGGGACTAGCCTAGCCAAAAACATTCAGTACTTC. The entire variable domain, with the rest obtained from reference TRBV11-2 and TRBJ2-4, is as follows: EAGVAQSPRYKIIEKRQSVAFWCNPISGHATLYWYQQILGQGPKLLIQFQNNGVVDDSQLPKDRFSAERLKGVDSTLKIQPAKLEDSAVYLCASSLYPGTSLAKNIQYFGAGTRLSVL.

The chain has TRBV11-2 and TRBJ2-1, with 9 bases identical to TRBD1. Trimming took 3 bases from V and 2 from J; bases not matched to a gene: 2. The CDR3 loop spans 15 amino acids. Germline CDR1 SGHAT, CDR2 FQNNGV. This CDR3 reads CASSLGQGTYNEQFF. CDR3 DNA sequence: TGTGCCAGCAGCTTGGGACAGGGAACCTACAATGAGCAGTTCTTC.

V usage is TRBV30 and J usage is TRBJ2-7; no reliable D call. CDR1 and CDR2 from the germline V gene are GTSNPN and SVGIG (reference sequence). V lost 5 bases to trimming and J lost 0 bases, with 5 bases between them. CDR3 length: 11 amino acids. CDR3 sequence: CAWGSSYEQYF. The CDR3 DNA sequence: TGTGCCTGGGGCAGCTCCTACGAGCAGTACTTC.

The table lists this clone with a few counts. This chain uses TRBV30 with TRBJ2-7; 8 bases are shared with TRBD1. Germline-derived CDR1 and CDR2 are GTSNPN and SVGIG (reference sequence). CDR3 length: 14 residues. The J segment lost 1 base and the V segment lost 1 base, leaving 3 bases of the junction unmatched. The CDR3 region is CAWSGTGRSYEQYF. For the CDR3, the DNA is TGTGCCTGGAGTGGGACAGGGCGTTCCTACGAGCAGTACTTC.

The chain combines TRBV27 with TRBJ2-2; 16 bases align to TRBD2. CDR1 MNHEY and CDR2 SMNVEV come from the germline V gene (reference sequence). This CDR3 spans 18 amino acids. The junction had 8 bases not matched to a gene; V was cut back by 5 bases and J by 5 bases. The CDR3 spells CASSPGLAGGPRTGELFF. The DNA of the CDR3 is TGTGCCAGCAGTCCGGGACTAGCGGGAGGGCCGAGGACCGGGGAGCTGTTTTTT.

V is TRBV28 and J is TRBJ2-5; 7 bases map to TRBD2. V was pared by 1 base and J by 3 bases, with 5 bases of the junction left unmatched. In germline, CDR1 is MDHEN, CDR2 SYDVKM. This CDR3 contains 15 residues. The CDR3 nucleotides read TGTGCCAGCAGTTTATTGGCTAGCGGAGAAGAGACCCAGTACTTC. This sequence encodes CASSLLASGEETQYF.

The chain joins TRBV6-5 to TRBJ1-5, with a possible D match to TRBD1 (5 bases). CDR3 size: 14 residues. Germline V lookup: CDR1 MNHEY, CDR2 SVGAGI. V was trimmed by 4 bases and J by 0 bases, leaving 7 bases between them. Here the CDR3 DNA reads TGTGCCAGCAGTTCAGGGTTTAGCAATCAGCCCCAGCATTTT. It yields the protein CASSSGFSNQPQHF.

This clone showed up just once. V usage is TRBV28 and J usage is TRBJ1-5; D perhaps matches TRBD1 (5 bases). CDR1 is MDHEN, CDR2 SYDVKM, per germline. The CDR3 is made up of 12 amino acids. V lost 3 bases and J 9 bases, leaving 9 bases between the germline ends. CDR3 residues: CASSLGGSPQHF. In nucleotides, the CDR3 is TGTGCCAGCAGTTTGGGGGGATCGCCCCAGCATTTT.

This clone counts as medium-sized. This CDR3 reads CASSSGGTGISGNTIYF. CDR3 bases: TGTGCCAGCAGCTCTGGTGGGACAGGGATATCTGGAAACACCATATATTTT. The chain carries TRBV5-4 and TRBJ1-3, with 9 positions matching TRBD1. CDR3 length: 17 residues. Trimming removed 3 bases from V and 1 base from J; junction bases left unmatched: 8. The V gene's germline CDR1 is SGHNT and CDR2 YYREEE (reference sequence).

The chain uses TRBV5-8 and TRBJ2-3, with 11 bases aligning to TRBD1. The CDR3 is 15 amino acids. Germline trimming cut 4 bases from V and 3 bases from J; bases unmatched to any gene: 4. Germline V gene data show CDR1 as SGHTS and CDR2 as YDEGEE. The CDR3: CASSRTGGSTDTQYF. CDR3 DNA: TGTGCCAGCAGCCGGACAGGGGGCTCAACAGATACGCAGTATTTT.

The chain links TRBV6-4 to TRBJ2-7; 7 bases fit TRBD1. With 6 bases clipped from V and 4 bases from J, the junction kept 9 bases outside the gene matches. CDR3 length: 14 residues. CDR1 and CDR2 (germline): MRHNA, SNTAGT. CDR3 nucleotide sequence: TGTGCCAGCAGATCTACCCCGGGACAGTACGAGCAGTACTTC. Residues: CASRSTPGQYEQYF.

J is TRBJ1-4 and V is TRBV5-1; 8 positions agree with TRBD1. J was trimmed by 5 bases and V by 0 bases; bases with no gene match: 6. There are 16 residues in the CDR3. Germline V gene sequence: CDR1 SGHRS, CDR2 YFSETQ. The CDR3: CASSLDGTGSNEKLFF. The CDR3, as DNA: TGCGCCAGCAGCTTGGATGGGACAGGATCCAATGAAAAACTGTTTTTT.

The rearrangement joins TRBV2 to TRBJ2-7, with D possibly being TRBD1 (6 bases). The germline V gene encodes CDR1 SNHLY and CDR2 FYNNEI. Trimming removed 3 bases at V and 0 bases at J, with 12 bases between. The CDR3 extends over 15 amino acids. The CDR3 here is CASSEGAVDSYEQYF. CDR3 bases: TGTGCCAGCAGTGAGGGGGCCGTTGACTCCTACGAGCAGTACTTC. Supplemented by reference TRBV2 and TRBJ2-7, the full variable domain reads EPEVTQTPSHQVTQMGQEVILRCVPISNHLYFYWYRQILGQKVEFLVSFYNNEISEKSEIFDDQFSVERPDGSNFTLKIRSTKLEDSAMYFCASSEGAVDSYEQYFGPGTRLTVT.